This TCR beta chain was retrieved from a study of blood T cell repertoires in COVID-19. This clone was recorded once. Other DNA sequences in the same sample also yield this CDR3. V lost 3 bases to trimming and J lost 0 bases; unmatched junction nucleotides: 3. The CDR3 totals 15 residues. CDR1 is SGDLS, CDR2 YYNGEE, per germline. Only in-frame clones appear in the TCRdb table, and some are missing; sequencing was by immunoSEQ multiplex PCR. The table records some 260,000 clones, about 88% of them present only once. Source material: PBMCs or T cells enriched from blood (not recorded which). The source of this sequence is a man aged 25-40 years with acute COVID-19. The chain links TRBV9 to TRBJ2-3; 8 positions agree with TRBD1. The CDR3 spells CASSAGTGSTDTQYF. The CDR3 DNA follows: TGTGCCAGCAGCGCGGGGACAGGAAGCACAGATACGCAGTATTTT. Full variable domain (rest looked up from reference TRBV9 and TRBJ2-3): DSGVTQTPKHLITATGQRVTLRCSPRSGDLSVYWYQQSLDQGLQFLIQYYNGEERAKGNILERFSAQQFPDLHSELNLSSLELGDSALYFCASSAGTGSTDTQYFGPGTRLTVL.